This entry describes one TCR beta chain. This sample stems from a study of shared clonotypes between healthy human individuals. Germline V CDR1 and CDR2: MNHEY, SMNVEV (reference sequence). J gave up 6 bases and V 8 bases, and 21 bases lay outside the gene matches. This CDR3 is 18 amino acids long. Sequencing was performed with immunoSEQ multiplex PCR; in TCRdb, only in-frame clones are kept and a portion is missing. The sample lists 2 million to 2.5 million clones, approximately 95% occurring once. This clonotype originated in a man aged 18 to 35 in good health. Some clones in this sample may be carry-over from other donors' samples. J is TRBJ2-7 and V is TRBV27, with TRBD2 matching 11 bases. Sequencing was performed on naive CD4+ T cells from PBMCs. Subset meaning: CD45RA+ positively selected. In nucleotides, the CDR3 is TGTGCCAGCCGACCTGGTAGAGGGGTAGCGGGAGGGCCATCCGAGCAGTACTTC. Translated, it gives CASRPGRGVAGGPSEQYF.